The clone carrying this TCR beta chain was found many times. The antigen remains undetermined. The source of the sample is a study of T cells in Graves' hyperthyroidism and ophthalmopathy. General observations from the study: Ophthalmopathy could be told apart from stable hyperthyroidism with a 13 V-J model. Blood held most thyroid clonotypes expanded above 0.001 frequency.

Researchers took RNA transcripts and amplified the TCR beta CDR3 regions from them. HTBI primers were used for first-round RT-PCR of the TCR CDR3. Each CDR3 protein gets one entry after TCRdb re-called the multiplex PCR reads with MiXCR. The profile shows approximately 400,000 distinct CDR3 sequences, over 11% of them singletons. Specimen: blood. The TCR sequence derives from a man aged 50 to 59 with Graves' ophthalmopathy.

DNA for the CDR3: TGTGCCAGCAGTCCAAGGACTGTTCAAGAGACCCAGTACTTC. This sequence encodes CASSPRTVQETQYF. This chain links TRBV12-3 or TRBV12-4 with TRBJ2-5; the D gene is possibly TRBD2 (5 bases). V was shortened by 5 bases and J by 2 bases, with 12 bases between the two germline ends. This CDR3 spans 14 amino acids.